The 14 T cell receptor beta chains in this list originate from one sample, sequenced in a study of blood T cell repertoires in COVID-19. Clones were sequenced by immunoSEQ multiplex PCR, and TCRdb holds only the in-frame ones, with some missing. In the table there are about 270,000 clones, around four fifths of which are singletons. The sample taken for sequencing was peripheral blood. The source of these receptors is a woman in her forties or fifties with active or convalescent COVID-19.

The chain has TRBV5-4 and TRBJ1-6; D not resolved. The CDR3 is 17 residues long. V lost 4 bases, J lost 8 bases, and 22 bases lay in between. Germline lookup yields CDR1 SGHNT and CDR2 YYREEE (reference sequence). The CDR3 protein is CASSPGGSGGWHSPLHF. The CDR3 DNA sequence: TGTGCCAGCAGCCCCGGAGGGTCGGGAGGGTGGCATTCACCCCTCCACTTT.

This chain links TRBV19 with TRBJ2-1; 7 bases match TRBD2. The CDR3 runs to 15 residues. In germline, CDR1 is LNHDA, CDR2 SQIVND (reference sequence). V lost 5 bases to trimming and J lost 8 bases; unmatched junction nucleotides: 12. DNA of the CDR3: TGTGCCAGTAGTCCCCTGGATGGCGGGAGAGATGAGCAGTTCTTC. Encoded protein: CASSPLDGGRDEQFF.

The V and J genes are TRBV3-1 (or the pseudogene TRBV3-2) and TRBJ2-1; D remains unclear. Trimming removed 4 bases from V and 6 bases from J, with 10 bases in between. CDR3 length: 13 residues. Germline-derived CDR1 and CDR2 are LGHDT and YNNKEL (reference sequence). As DNA, the CDR3 is TGTGCCAGCAGCCTAACTCTCGCCAATGAGCAGTTCTTC. Protein sequence: CASSLTLANEQFF.

The chain has TRBV9 and TRBJ1-5; D unclear. The germline CDR1 and CDR2 sequences are SGDLS and YYNGEE. This CDR3 is 13 amino acids long. The V end lost 4 bases, the J end lost 6 bases, and 11 bases lay between the germline ends. The CDR3 sequence: CASSPNEGQPQHF. The CDR3, as DNA: TGTGCCAGCAGCCCCAATGAGGGTCAGCCCCAGCATTTT. Full variable domain (remainder filled in from reference TRBV9 and TRBJ1-5): DSGVTQTPKHLITATGQRVTLRCSPRSGDLSVYWYQQSLDQGLQFLIQYYNGEERAKGNILERFSAQQFPDLHSELNLSSLELGDSALYFCASSPNEGQPQHFGDGTRLSIL.

The chain uses TRBV28 and TRBJ1-2, with 8 bases that match TRBD1. V was clipped by 7 bases and J by 8 bases; unmatched bases: 15. The CDR3 has 15 amino acids. Germline CDR1 MDHEN, CDR2 SYDVKM. The CDR3 DNA reads as TGTGCCAGCATCCACTTGTGGGACAGGTCAAGCGGCTACACCTTC. This gives the protein CASIHLWDRSSGYTF.

CDR3 in amino acids: CASSPRGQNTEAFF. The DNA for the CDR3 is TGTGCCAGCAGTCCCAGGGGGCAGAACACTGAAGCTTTCTTT. This chain connects TRBV2 to TRBJ1-1; 8 bases align to TRBD1. Germline assignment: CDR1 SNHLY and CDR2 FYNNEI. The CDR3 covers 14 residues. The junction had 3 bases not matched to a gene; V was cut back by 5 bases and J by 1 base.

The V gene is TRBV6-9, the J gene TRBJ2-7, with TRBD2 identical over 11 bases. The trim removed 5 bases at V and 0 bases at J, leaving 6 bases unmatched. The CDR3 is 16 residues long. Looked up from germline, CDR1 is MNHGY and CDR2 is SVAAGI. CDR3 sequence reads: CASSAASGRPSYEQYF. The CDR3 DNA is TGTGCCAGCAGTGCGGCTAGCGGGAGGCCCTCCTACGAGCAGTACTTC.

The chain couples TRBV19 to TRBJ1-1; unclear D gene. The V gene's germline CDR1 is LNHDA and CDR2 SQIVND (reference sequence). Trimming left V 6 bases short and J 5 bases short, with 16 bases between. This CDR3 is built from 14 residues. The CDR3: CASSLQEVGTEAFF. The CDR3 DNA is TGTGCCAGTAGCCTCCAGGAGGTTGGGACTGAAGCTTTCTTT. The full variable domain, its missing parts supplied by reference TRBV19 and TRBJ1-1, is DGGITQSPKYLFRKEGQNVTLSCEQNLNHDAMYWYRQDPGQGLRLIYYSQIVNDFQKGDIAEGYSVSREKKESFPLTVTSAQKNPTAFYLCASSLQEVGTEAFFGQGTRLTVV.

This clone has just one count. The chain recombines TRBV11-2 with TRBJ1-2; 8 nucleotides agree with TRBD1. CDR1 and CDR2 (germline): SGHAT, FQNNGV. V lost 7 bases to trimming and J lost 4 bases; unmatched junction nucleotides: 20. The CDR3 runs to 18 residues. CDR3 nucleotide sequence: TGTGCCAGCAATCCAACCAGGACAGGGCGGCGGGGGTTCTATGGCTACACCTTC. Protein product: CASNPTRTGRRGFYGYTF.

The chain carries TRBV28 and TRBJ1-3; 7 nucleotides match TRBD1. The CDR3 covers 13 residues. The germline V gene has CDR1 MDHEN and CDR2 SYDVKM. This chain's CDR3 is CAAGTVSGNTIYF. Here the CDR3 DNA reads TGTGCAGCCGGGACAGTCTCTGGAAACACCATATATTTT.

The V and J genes are TRBV28 and TRBJ2-6, with 7 bases fitting TRBD1. Per the germline V gene, CDR1 is MDHEN and CDR2 is SYDVKM. With V trimmed by 3 bases and J by 0 bases, 17 bases remained unmatched. The CDR3 loop spans 21 amino acids. The CDR3: CASSFPPRAQGKNSGANVLTF. In DNA form, the CDR3 reads TGTGCCAGCAGTTTCCCCCCGCGGGCACAGGGGAAAAACTCTGGGGCCAACGTCCTGACTTTC.

This clone was seen more than once but under ten times. The chain recombines TRBV28 with TRBJ2-7; 7 positions agree with TRBD1. With V trimmed by 6 bases and J by 2 bases, 13 bases remained unmatched. CDR3 size: 16 residues. Germline loops: CDR1 MDHEN, CDR2 SYDVKM. As DNA, the CDR3 is TGTGCCAGCAGCCTCTTCGGTAGGCAGGGGGCCTACGAGCAGTACTTC. Amino acids: CASSLFGRQGAYEQYF. Looking up the rest from reference TRBV28 and TRBJ2-7 gives the full variable domain: DVKVTQSSRYLVKRTGEKVFLECVQDMDHENMFWYRQDPGLGLRLIYFSYDVKMKEKGDIPEGYSVSREKKERFSLILESASTNQTSMYLCASSLFGRQGAYEQYFGPGTRLTVT.

The rearrangement joins TRBV7-9 to TRBJ2-5, with D possibly being TRBD2 (6 bases). The V end was cut by 5 bases, the J end by 7 bases, with 29 bases between. Germline lookup yields CDR1 SEHNR and CDR2 FQNEAQ (reference sequence). The CDR3 extends over 18 amino acids. CDR3 DNA: TGTGCCAGCAGCGACCGCCCGCGGGTGGCCCGGGGAGGAGGGACCCAGTACTTC. This sequence encodes CASSDRPRVARGGGTQYF.

This clone has just a few counts. The J gene is TRBJ1-4, the V gene TRBV9; 9 bases line up with TRBD1. In germline, CDR1 is SGDLS, CDR2 YYNGEE. V was clipped by 4 bases and J by 4 bases; unmatched bases: 5. This CDR3 spans 15 amino acids. The CDR3 here is CASSPRQGGNEKLFF. DNA of the CDR3: TGTGCCAGCAGCCCGAGACAGGGGGGTAATGAAAAACTGTTTTTT.